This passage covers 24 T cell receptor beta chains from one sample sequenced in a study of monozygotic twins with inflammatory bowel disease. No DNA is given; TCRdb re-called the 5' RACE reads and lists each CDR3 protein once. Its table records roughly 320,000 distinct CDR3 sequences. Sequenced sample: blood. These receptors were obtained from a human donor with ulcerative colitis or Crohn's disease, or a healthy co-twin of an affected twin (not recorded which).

The chain's CDR3 is CAWGEFNRLNHEQYF. The V call is TRBV30, the J call TRBJ2-7; TCRdb's D call of TRBD2 is untestable without DNA. Germline V gene lookup returns CDR1 GTSNPN and CDR2 SVGIG (reference sequence). This CDR3 region has 15 residues.

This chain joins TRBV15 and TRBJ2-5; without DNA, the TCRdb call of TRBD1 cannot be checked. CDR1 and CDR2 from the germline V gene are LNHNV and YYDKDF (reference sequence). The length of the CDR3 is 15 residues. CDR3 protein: CATSREQAGAETQYF.

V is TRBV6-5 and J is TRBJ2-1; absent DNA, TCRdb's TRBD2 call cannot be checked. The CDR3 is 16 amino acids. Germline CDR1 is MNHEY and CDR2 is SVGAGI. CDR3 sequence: CASSLSSGYSYNEQFF.

CDR3 in amino acids: CSVDGGGGNTIYF. V gene TRBV29-1 combines with J gene TRBJ1-3; no DNA is available, so the TRBD1 call from TCRdb remains unchecked. CDR1 is SQVTM, CDR2 ANQGSEA, per germline. CDR3 length: 13 residues.

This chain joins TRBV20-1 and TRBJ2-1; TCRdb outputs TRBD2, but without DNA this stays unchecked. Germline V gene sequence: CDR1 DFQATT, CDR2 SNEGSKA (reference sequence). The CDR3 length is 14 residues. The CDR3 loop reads CSARPGTQWNEQFF.

The CDR3 spells CASSFGTNSYNEQFF. The J gene is TRBJ2-1, the V gene TRBV5-1; with no DNA, the TCRdb D assignment of TRBD2 cannot be verified. Germline CDR1 SGHRS, CDR2 YFSETQ. This CDR3 has 15 residues.

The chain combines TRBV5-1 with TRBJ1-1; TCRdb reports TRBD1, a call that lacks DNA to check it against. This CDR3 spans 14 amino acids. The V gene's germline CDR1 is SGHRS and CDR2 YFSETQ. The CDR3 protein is CAGGGRHLNTEAFF.

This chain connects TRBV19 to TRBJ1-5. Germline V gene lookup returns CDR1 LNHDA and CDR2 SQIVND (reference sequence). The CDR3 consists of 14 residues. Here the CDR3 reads CASSIYYSNQPQHF.

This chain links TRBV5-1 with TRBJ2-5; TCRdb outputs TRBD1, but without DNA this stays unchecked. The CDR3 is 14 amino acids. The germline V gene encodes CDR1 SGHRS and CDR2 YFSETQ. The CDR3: CASSPGTRQETQYF.

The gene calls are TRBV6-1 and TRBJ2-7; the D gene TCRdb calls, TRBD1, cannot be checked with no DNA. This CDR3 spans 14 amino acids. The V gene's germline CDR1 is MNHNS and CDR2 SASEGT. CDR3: CASRTGTGGYEQYF.

The CDR3 spells CASRTGTRSDEQFF. The rearrangement links TRBV6-1 to TRBJ2-1; the D call of TRBD1 rests on TCRdb alone, since no DNA is present to check it. CDR1 and CDR2 from the germline V gene are MNHNS and SASEGT. The CDR3 contains 14 residues.

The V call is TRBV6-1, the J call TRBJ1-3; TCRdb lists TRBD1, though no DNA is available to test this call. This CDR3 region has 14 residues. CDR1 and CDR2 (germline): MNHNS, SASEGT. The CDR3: CASKGTGPGNTIYF.

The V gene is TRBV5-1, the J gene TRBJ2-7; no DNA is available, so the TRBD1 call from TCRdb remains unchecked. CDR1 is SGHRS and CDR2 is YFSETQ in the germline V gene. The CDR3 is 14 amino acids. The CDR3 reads CASSLQAPPDEQYF.

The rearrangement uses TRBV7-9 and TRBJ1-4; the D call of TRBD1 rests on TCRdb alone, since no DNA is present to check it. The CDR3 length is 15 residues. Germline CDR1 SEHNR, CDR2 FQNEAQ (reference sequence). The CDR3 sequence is CASSFAGTVNEKLFF. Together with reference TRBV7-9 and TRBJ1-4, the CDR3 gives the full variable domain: DTGVSQNPRHKITKRGQNVTFRCDPISEHNRLYWYRQTLGQGPEFLTYFQNEAQLEKSRLLSDRFSAERPKGSFSTLEIQRTEQGDSAMYLCASSFAGTVNEKLFFGSGTQLSVL.

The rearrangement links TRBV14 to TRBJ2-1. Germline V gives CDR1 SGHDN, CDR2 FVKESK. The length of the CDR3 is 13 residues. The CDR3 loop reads CASSQVSVNEQFF.

The CDR3 loop is CASSLNRLVYTF. The V gene is TRBV7-2, the J gene TRBJ1-2; TCRdb's D call, TRBD1, is unchecked because there is no DNA. The CDR3 covers 12 residues. Germline V lookup: CDR1 SGHTA, CDR2 FQGNSA.

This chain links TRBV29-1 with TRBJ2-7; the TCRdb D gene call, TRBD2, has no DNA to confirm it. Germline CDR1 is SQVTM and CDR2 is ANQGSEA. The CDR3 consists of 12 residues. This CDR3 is CSVHSGRGEQCF.

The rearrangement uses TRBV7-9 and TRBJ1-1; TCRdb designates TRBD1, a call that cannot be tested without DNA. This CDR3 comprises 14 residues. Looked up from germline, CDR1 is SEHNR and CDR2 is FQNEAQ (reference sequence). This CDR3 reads CASSPRGRNTEAFF.

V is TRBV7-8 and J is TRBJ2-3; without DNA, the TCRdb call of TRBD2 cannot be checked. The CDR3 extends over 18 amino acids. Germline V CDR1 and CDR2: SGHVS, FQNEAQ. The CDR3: CASSPGMAGGLRTDTQYF.

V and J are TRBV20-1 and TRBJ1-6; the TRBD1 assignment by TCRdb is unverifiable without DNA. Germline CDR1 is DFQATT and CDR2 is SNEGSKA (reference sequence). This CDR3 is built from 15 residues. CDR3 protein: CSASLQGVFRSPLHF.

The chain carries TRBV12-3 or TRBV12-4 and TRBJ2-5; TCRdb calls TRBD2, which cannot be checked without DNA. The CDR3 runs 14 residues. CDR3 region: CASRLTRGEETQYF.

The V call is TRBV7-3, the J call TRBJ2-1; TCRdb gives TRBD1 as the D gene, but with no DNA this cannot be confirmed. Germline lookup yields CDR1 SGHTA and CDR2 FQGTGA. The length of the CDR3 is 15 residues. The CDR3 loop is CASSLNRGPRDEQFF. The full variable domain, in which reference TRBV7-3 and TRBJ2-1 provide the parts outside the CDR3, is GAGVSQTPSNKVTEKGKYVELRCDPISGHTALYWYRQSLGQGPEFLIYFQGTGAADDSGLPNDRFFAVRPEGSVSTLKIQRTERGDSAVYLCASSLNRGPRDEQFFGPGTRLTVL.

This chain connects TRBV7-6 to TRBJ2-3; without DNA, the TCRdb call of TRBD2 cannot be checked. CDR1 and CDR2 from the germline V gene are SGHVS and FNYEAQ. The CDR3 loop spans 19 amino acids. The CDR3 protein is CASSFQPGLAGYGTDTQYF.

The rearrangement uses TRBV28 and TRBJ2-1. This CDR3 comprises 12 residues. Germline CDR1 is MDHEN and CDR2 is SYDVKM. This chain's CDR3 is CASSHGGNEQFF.